This T cell receptor (beta chain) was recorded in a study of OX40 agonist ivuxolimab in advanced cancers. In the case of this clone: Its antigen is as yet unknown.

Study findings and constraints: The investigators did not determine what antigen specificity the expanded peripheral T cells had. Among the nonresponders, some also had low normalized T-cell clonal expansion. Clonal expansion was seen in CD4+ and CD8+ blood T cells by week 6 at 0.1 to 3.0 mg/kg.

Only in-frame clones appear in the TCRdb table, and some are missing; sequencing was by immunoSEQ multiplex PCR. The repertoire has more than 80,000 clones, 85% to 95% of them found once; the top ten carry around 0.25%. The V end was cut by 5 bases, the J end by 0 bases, with 11 bases between. CDR1 is MNHNS, CDR2 SASEGT, per germline. The CDR3 is 15 amino acids. J is TRBJ2-1 and V is TRBV6-1; D remains unclear. This specimen was CD4+ or CD8+ T cells sorted from blood, taken in a trial of the OX40 agonist ivuxolimab. This receptor was obtained from an adult with an advanced solid tumor such as melanoma, head and neck, liver or kidney cancer. CDR3 in amino acids: CASSSGLDSYNEQFF. The CDR3 DNA sequence: TGTGCCAGCAGTAGTGGCCTGGACTCCTACAATGAGCAGTTCTTC.